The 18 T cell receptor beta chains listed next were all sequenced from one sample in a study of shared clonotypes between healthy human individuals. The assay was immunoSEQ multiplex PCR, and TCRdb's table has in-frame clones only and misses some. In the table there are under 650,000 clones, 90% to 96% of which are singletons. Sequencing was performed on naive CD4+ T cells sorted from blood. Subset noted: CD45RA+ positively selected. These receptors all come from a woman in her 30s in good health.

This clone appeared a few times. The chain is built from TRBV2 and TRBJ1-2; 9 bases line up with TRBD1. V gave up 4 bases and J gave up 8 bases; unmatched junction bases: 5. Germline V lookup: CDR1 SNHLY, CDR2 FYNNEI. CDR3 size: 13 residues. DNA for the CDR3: TGTGCCAGCAGTGCCGGGACAGGGAAGGGCTACACCTTC. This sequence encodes CASSAGTGKGYTF.

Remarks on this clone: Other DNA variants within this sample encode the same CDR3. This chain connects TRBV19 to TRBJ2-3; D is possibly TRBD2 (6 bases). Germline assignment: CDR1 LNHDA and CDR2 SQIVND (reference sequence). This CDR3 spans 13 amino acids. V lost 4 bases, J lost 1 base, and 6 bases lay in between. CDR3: CASSTGGTDTQYF. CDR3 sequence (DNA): TGTGCCAGTAGTACGGGAGGCACAGATACGCAGTATTTT.

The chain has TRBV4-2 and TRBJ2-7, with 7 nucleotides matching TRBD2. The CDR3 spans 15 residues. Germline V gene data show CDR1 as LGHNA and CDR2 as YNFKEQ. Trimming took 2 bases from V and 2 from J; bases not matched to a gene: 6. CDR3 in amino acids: CASSQSSGTTYEQYF. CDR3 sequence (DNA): TGTGCCAGCAGCCAATCAAGCGGGACCACCTACGAGCAGTACTTC.

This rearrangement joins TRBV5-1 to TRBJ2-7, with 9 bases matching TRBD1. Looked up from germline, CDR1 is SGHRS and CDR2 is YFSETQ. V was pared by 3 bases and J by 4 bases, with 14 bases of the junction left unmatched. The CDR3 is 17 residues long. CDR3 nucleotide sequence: TGCGCCAGCAGCTCAGCCCCTCTCCCGGGACAGGGTTACGAGCAGTACTTC. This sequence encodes CASSSAPLPGQGYEQYF.

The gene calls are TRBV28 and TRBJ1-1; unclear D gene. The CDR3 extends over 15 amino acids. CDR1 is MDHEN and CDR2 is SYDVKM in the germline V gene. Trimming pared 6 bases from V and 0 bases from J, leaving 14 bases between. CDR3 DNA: TGTGCCAGCAGACCAGACGCATTGATGAACACTGAAGCTTTCTTT. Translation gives CASRPDALMNTEAFF.

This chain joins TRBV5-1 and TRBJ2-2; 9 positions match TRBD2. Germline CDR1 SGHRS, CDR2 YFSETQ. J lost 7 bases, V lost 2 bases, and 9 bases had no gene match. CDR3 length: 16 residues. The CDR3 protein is CASSFPIAGAIGELFF. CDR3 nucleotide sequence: TGCGCCAGCAGCTTCCCTATAGCGGGAGCAATCGGGGAGCTGTTTTTT.

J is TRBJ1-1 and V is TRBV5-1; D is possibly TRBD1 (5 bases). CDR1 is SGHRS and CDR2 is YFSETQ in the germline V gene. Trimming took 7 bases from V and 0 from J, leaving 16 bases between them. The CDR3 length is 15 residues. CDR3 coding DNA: TGCGCCAGCTCCCCTTTGGGGGAATTGAACACTGAAGCTTTCTTT. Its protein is CASSPLGELNTEAFF.

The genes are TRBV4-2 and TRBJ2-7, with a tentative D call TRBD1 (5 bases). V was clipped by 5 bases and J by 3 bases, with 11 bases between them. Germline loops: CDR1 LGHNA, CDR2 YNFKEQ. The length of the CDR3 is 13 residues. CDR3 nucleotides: TGTGCCAGCAGCTTGACAGATCTCTACGAGCAGTACTTC. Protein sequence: CASSLTDLYEQYF.

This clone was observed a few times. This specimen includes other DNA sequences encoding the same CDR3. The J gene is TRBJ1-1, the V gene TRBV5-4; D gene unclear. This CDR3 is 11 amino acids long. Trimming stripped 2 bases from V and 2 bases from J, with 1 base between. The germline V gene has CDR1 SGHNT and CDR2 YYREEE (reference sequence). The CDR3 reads CASSFNTEAFF. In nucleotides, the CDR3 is TGTGCCAGCAGCTTTAACACTGAAGCTTTCTTT.

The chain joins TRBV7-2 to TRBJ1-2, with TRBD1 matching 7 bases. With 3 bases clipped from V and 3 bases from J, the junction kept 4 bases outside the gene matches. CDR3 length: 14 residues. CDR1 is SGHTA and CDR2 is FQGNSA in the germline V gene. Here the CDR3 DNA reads TGTGCCAGCAGCTTTGACAGGGCGGACTATGGCTACACCTTC. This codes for CASSFDRADYGYTF.

The CDR3 sequence: CASSQGLAAIQETQYF. As DNA, the CDR3 is TGTGCCAGCAGCCAAGGGCTAGCGGCAATCCAAGAGACCCAGTACTTC. V gene TRBV4-2 combines with J gene TRBJ2-5; 7 positions match TRBD2. V lost 1 base to trimming and J lost 1 base; unmatched junction nucleotides: 6. The germline CDR1 and CDR2 sequences are LGHNA and YNFKEQ. CDR3 size: 16 residues.

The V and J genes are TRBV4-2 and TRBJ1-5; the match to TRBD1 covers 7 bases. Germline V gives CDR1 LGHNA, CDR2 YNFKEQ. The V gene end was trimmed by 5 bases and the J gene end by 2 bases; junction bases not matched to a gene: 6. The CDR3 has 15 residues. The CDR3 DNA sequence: TGTGCCAGCAGCGTATACGACAGGGGCAATCAGCCCCAGCATTTT. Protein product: CASSVYDRGNQPQHF.

CDR3 in amino acids: CASSVEGAVGEQYF. The CDR3 nucleotides are TGTGCCAGCAGTGTCGAAGGGGCGGTGGGCGAGCAGTACTTC. The chain links TRBV6-1 to TRBJ2-7; TRBD1 might be the D (5 bases). Germline CDR1 is MNHNS and CDR2 is SASEGT. Between the trimmed V and J ends, which lost 4 bases and 6 bases, there was a span of 16 bases. There are 14 residues in the CDR3.

The CDR3 spells CASSLGVTYNEQFF. In DNA form, the CDR3 reads TGTGCCAGCAGTTTGGGGGTAACCTACAATGAGCAGTTCTTC. The chain joins TRBV28 to TRBJ2-1; D may be TRBD1 or TRBD2 (5 bases each). The CDR3 covers 14 residues. The ends were cut back, 3 bases at V and 2 bases at J, with 8 bases in the middle. Germline V lookup: CDR1 MDHEN, CDR2 SYDVKM.

The CDR3 sequence is CASSHDMNTEAFF. The DNA for the CDR3 is TGTGCCAGCAGCCATGATATGAACACTGAAGCTTTCTTT. The chain links TRBV7-6 to TRBJ1-1, with no clear D. The V gene's germline CDR1 is SGHVS and CDR2 FNYEAQ. V was trimmed by 5 bases and J by 0 bases, leaving 7 bases between them. The CDR3 has 13 amino acids.

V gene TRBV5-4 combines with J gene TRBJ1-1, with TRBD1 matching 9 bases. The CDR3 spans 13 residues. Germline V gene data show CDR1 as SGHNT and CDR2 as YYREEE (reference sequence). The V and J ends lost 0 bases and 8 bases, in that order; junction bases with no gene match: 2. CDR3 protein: CASSLVDRGEAFF. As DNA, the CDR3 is TGTGCCAGCAGCTTGGTAGACAGGGGGGAAGCTTTCTTT.

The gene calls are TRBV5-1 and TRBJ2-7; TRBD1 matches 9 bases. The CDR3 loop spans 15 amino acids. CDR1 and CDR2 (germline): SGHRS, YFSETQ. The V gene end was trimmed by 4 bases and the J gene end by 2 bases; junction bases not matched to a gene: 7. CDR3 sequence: CASSPGTGSTYEQYF. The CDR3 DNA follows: TGCGCCAGCAGCCCTGGGACAGGGTCCACCTACGAGCAGTACTTC. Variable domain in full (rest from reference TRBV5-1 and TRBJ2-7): KAGVTQTPRYLIKTRGQQVTLSCSPISGHRSVSWYQQTPGQGLQFLFEYFSETQRNKGNFPGRFSGRQFSNSRSEMNVSTLELGDSALYLCASSPGTGSTYEQYFGPGTRLTVT.

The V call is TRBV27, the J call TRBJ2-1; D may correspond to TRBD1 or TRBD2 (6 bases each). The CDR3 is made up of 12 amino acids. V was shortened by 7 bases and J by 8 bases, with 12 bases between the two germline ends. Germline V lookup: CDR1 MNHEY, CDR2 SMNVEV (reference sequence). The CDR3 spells CASKRRGDEQFF. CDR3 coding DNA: TGTGCCAGCAAAAGGAGGGGGGATGAGCAGTTCTTC.